This passage covers 9 T cell receptor beta chains from one sample sequenced in a study of cytomegalovirus exposure and HLA in healthy donors. The protocol was immunoSEQ multiplex PCR, while the TCRdb copy is restricted to in-frame clones and leaves out a portion. The repertoire includes more than 60,000 clones, under 96% of them detected once, and around 5% sits in the top ten. The sequencing input was PBMCs. Source of these receptors: a woman younger than 30 in good health and CMV-seropositive.

The chain carries TRBV7-8 and TRBJ2-7; 12 bases are shared with TRBD2. The CDR3 runs to 15 residues. After removal of 5 bases from V and 5 bases from J, the junction contained 7 bases not matched to a gene. Germline-derived CDR1 and CDR2 are SGHVS and FQNEAQ. DNA for the CDR3: TGTGCCAGCAGCACCCGACTAGCGGGAGCCGACGAGCAGTACTTC. Translated, it gives CASSTRLAGADEQYF.

The V call is TRBV28, the J call TRBJ1-2, with D unclear. The CDR3 is 10 amino acids. Germline V gene sequence: CDR1 MDHEN, CDR2 SYDVKM. Deletions cut 5 bases from V and 6 bases from J, with 4 bases between. The CDR3 loop is CASSLDGYTF. The CDR3 coding sequence is TGTGCCAGCAGTCTCGATGGCTACACCTTC.

The CDR3 DNA reads TGTGCCAGCAGTGAGGAAGTAGCGGGGTTATACAATGAGCAGTTCTTC. This sequence encodes CASSEEVAGLYNEQFF. The chain joins TRBV6-1 to TRBJ2-1; 8 bases agree with TRBD2. In germline, CDR1 is MNHNS, CDR2 SASEGT. V was pared by 3 bases and J by 4 bases, with 8 bases of the junction left unmatched. This CDR3 contains 16 residues.

The V call is TRBV25-1, the J call TRBJ2-1; D unresolved. The CDR3 length is 11 residues. V was trimmed by 2 bases and J by 7 bases, leaving 3 bases between them. Germline V CDR1 and CDR2: MGHDK, SYGVNS. CDR3 sequence: CASSERNEQFF. The CDR3 DNA reads as TGTGCCAGCAGTGAACGTAATGAGCAGTTCTTC.

The V gene is TRBV19, the J gene TRBJ2-7; TRBD2 aligns across 8 bases. This CDR3 region has 14 residues. With 4 bases clipped from V and 4 bases from J, the junction kept 6 bases outside the gene matches. CDR1 is LNHDA and CDR2 is SQIVND in the germline V gene (reference sequence). As DNA, the CDR3 is TGTGCCAGTAGTACTACTAGCGGTCGTTACGAGCAGTACTTC. Its translation: CASSTTSGRYEQYF.

J is TRBJ2-3 and V is TRBV27; 7 positions agree with TRBD2. Germline CDR1 reads MNHEY; CDR2 reads SMNVEV (reference sequence). Trimming took 5 bases from V and 3 from J; bases not matched to a gene: 14. CDR3 length: 17 amino acids. The DNA for the CDR3 is TGTGCCAGCAGTATGAGGCCTGGCGGGAGATTTACAGATACGCAGTATTTT. Protein sequence: CASSMRPGGRFTDTQYF.

V usage is TRBV27 and J usage is TRBJ1-5, with D hard to call. The germline V and J ends were trimmed by 5 bases and 2 bases, with 13 bases remaining between them. The length of the CDR3 is 15 residues. Looked up from germline, CDR1 is MNHEY and CDR2 is SMNVEV (reference sequence). CDR3 nucleotide sequence: TGTGCCAGCAGTCCAACGATGAGGGGCAATCAGCCCCAGCATTTT. Its protein is CASSPTMRGNQPQHF.

This chain links TRBV2 with TRBJ2-1; perhaps TRBD2 as D (5 bases). V was shortened by 2 bases and J by 4 bases, with 9 bases between the two germline ends. The germline V gene has CDR1 SNHLY and CDR2 FYNNEI. The length of the CDR3 is 14 residues. CDR3 amino acids: CASSESSVYNEQFF. DNA of the CDR3: TGTGCCAGCAGTGAAAGTAGCGTATACAATGAGCAGTTCTTC.

This chain connects TRBV4-2 to TRBJ2-1; 10 bases line up with TRBD2. V lost 0 bases to trimming and J lost 5 bases; unmatched junction nucleotides: 7. CDR3 size: 17 residues. CDR1 and CDR2 from the germline V gene are LGHNA and YNFKEQ. The CDR3 reads CASSQDRGLAEDNEQFF. In nucleotides, the CDR3 is TGTGCCAGCAGCCAAGATCGCGGACTAGCGGAGGACAATGAGCAGTTCTTC.